The rows below give T cell receptor beta chains drawn from one sample of a study of T cell repertoires in cytomegalovirus infection. Via MiXCR, TCRdb re-called the reads, giving one row per CDR3 protein. This sample has approximately 590,000 distinct CDR3 sequences, with almost 40% found just once. These receptors lack a known antigen. The sequencing here drew on cultured PBMCs, taken from culture after CMV antigen stimulation. The receptors were gathered from a human donor in good health (CMV status not recorded). Some clones in this sample may be carry-over from other donors' samples. CDR3s include the opening cysteine and the closing phenylalanine or tryptophan. The order of the fields is J gene, V gene, D gene, clone size, CDR3 protein, CDR3 DNA. D genes are given only for firm matches. Only part of the rows carry a size: once, few, many, or a class if the clone is expanded.

j_call: TRBJ1-4
v_call: TRBV27
d_call: .
clone_size: few
cdr3_aa: CASSSPGGNEKLFF
cdr3_nt: TGTGCCAGCAGTTCCCCCGGGGGGAATGAAAAACTGTTTTTT

j_call: TRBJ2-1
v_call: TRBV7-6
d_call: TRBD2
clone_size: few
cdr3_aa: CASSLNAGGPYNEQFF
cdr3_nt: TGTGCCAGCAGCTTAAACGCGGGAGGCCCCTACAATGAGCAGTTCTTC

j_call: TRBJ2-2
v_call: TRBV7-2
d_call: .
clone_size: once
cdr3_aa: CASSYKSRGVAGELFF
cdr3_nt: TGTGCCAGCAGCTATAAGAGCCGGGGTGTTGCCGGGGAGCTGTTTTTT

j_call: TRBJ2-5
v_call: TRBV7-9
d_call: .
clone_size: few
cdr3_aa: CASSSFGPKGGIQETQYF
cdr3_nt: TGTGCCAGCAGCTCTTTCGGACCCAAGGGAGGCATCCAAGAGACCCAGTACTTC

j_call: TRBJ1-6
v_call: TRBV5-1
d_call: .
clone_size: .
cdr3_aa: CASSPAPFSPTLHF
cdr3_nt: TGCGCCAGCAGCCCGGCACCCTTCTCGCCAACCCTCCACTTT

j_call: TRBJ1-6
v_call: TRBV5-6
d_call: TRBD1
clone_size: .
cdr3_aa: CASSRAGTGRGSPLHF
cdr3_nt: TGTGCCAGCAGCCGGGCCGGGACAGGTCGCGGTTCACCCCTCCACTTT

j_call: TRBJ2-7
v_call: TRBV7-2
d_call: TRBD2
clone_size: .
cdr3_aa: CASSRRLAGVNHEQYF
cdr3_nt: TGTGCCAGCAGCAGACGACTAGCGGGAGTTAACCACGAGCAGTACTTC

j_call: TRBJ2-5
v_call: TRBV12-3/TRBV12-4
d_call: .
clone_size: few
cdr3_aa: CASSPGVYQETQYF
cdr3_nt: TGTGCCAGCAGCCCTGGCGTGTACCAAGAGACCCAGTACTTC

j_call: TRBJ2-6
v_call: TRBV28
d_call: .
clone_size: few
cdr3_aa: CASSERGYGANVLTF
cdr3_nt: TGTGCCAGCAGTGAACGGGGGTATGGGGCCAACGTCCTGACTTTC

j_call: TRBJ2-5
v_call: TRBV7-8
d_call: .
clone_size: many
cdr3_aa: CASSLWAGSQETQYF
cdr3_nt: TGTGCCAGCAGCTTATGGGCGGGGAGCCAAGAGACCCAGTACTTC

j_call: TRBJ2-3
v_call: TRBV12-5
d_call: .
clone_size: .
cdr3_aa: CASGPGVVDTQYF
cdr3_nt: TGTGCTAGTGGACCAGGGGTTGTAGATACGCAGTATTTT

j_call: TRBJ1-1
v_call: TRBV4-3
d_call: .
clone_size: .
cdr3_aa: CASSQHQLYTEAFF
cdr3_nt: TGCGCCAGCAGCCAGCACCAGTTGTACACTGAAGCTTTCTTT

j_call: TRBJ1-6
v_call: TRBV12-3/TRBV12-4
d_call: .
clone_size: .
cdr3_aa: CASGVSSYNSPLHF
cdr3_nt: TGTGCCTCCGGTGTAAGCTCCTATAATTCACCCCTCCACTTT

j_call: TRBJ2-1
v_call: TRBV7-2
d_call: .
clone_size: .
cdr3_aa: CASSQGLSSSYNEQFF
cdr3_nt: TGTGCCAGCAGCCAAGGACTTTCAAGCTCCTACAATGAGCAGTTCTTC

j_call: TRBJ2-1
v_call: TRBV7-2
d_call: TRBD2
clone_size: few
cdr3_aa: CASSFLAGLAGDEGFF
cdr3_nt: TGTGCCAGCAGCTTCTTAGCGGGACTAGCGGGAGACGAGGGGTTCTTC

j_call: TRBJ2-3
v_call: TRBV27
d_call: TRBD1
clone_size: .
cdr3_aa: CASSSTGGYRTDTQYF
cdr3_nt: TGTGCCAGCAGTTCGACAGGGGGTTATAGGACAGATACGCAGTATTTT

j_call: TRBJ2-1
v_call: TRBV6-5
d_call: TRBD1
clone_size: .
cdr3_aa: CASGTITGGIDNEQFF
cdr3_nt: TGTGCCAGCGGTACGATTACAGGGGGCATCGACAATGAGCAGTTCTTC

j_call: TRBJ1-3
v_call: TRBV7-2
d_call: TRBD1
clone_size: many
cdr3_aa: CASSTMTGGAGNTIYF
cdr3_nt: TGTGCCAGCAGCACGATGACAGGGGGAGCTGGAAACACCATATATTTT

j_call: TRBJ1-1
v_call: TRBV20-1
d_call: .
clone_size: .
cdr3_aa: CSARDNRVLSTEAFF
cdr3_nt: TGCAGTGCTAGGGATAACAGGGTACTCAGCACTGAAGCTTTCTTT

j_call: TRBJ2-7
v_call: TRBV7-2
d_call: .
clone_size: .
cdr3_aa: CASTQQRLGEQYF
cdr3_nt: TGTGCCAGCACCCAGCAGCGGCTGGGAGAGCAGTACTTC

j_call: TRBJ1-6
v_call: TRBV10-3
d_call: .
clone_size: .
cdr3_aa: CAISERLDSPLHF
cdr3_nt: TGTGCCATCAGCGAGAGACTAGATTCACCCCTCCACTTT

j_call: TRBJ1-5
v_call: TRBV6-5
d_call: TRBD1
clone_size: few
cdr3_aa: CASNDRGGNNQPQHF
cdr3_nt: TGTGCCAGCAACGACAGGGGGGGGAACAATCAGCCCCAGCATTTT

j_call: TRBJ2-3
v_call: TRBV7-2
d_call: .
clone_size: .
cdr3_aa: CASSLALSPTDTQYF
cdr3_nt: TGTGCCAGCAGCTTAGCCCTGAGCCCCACAGATACGCAGTATTTT

j_call: TRBJ2-5
v_call: TRBV28
d_call: TRBD2
clone_size: few
cdr3_aa: CASSFGPPSGFTGTQYF
cdr3_nt: TGTGCCAGCAGTTTTGGGCCGCCTAGCGGGTTTACCGGAACCCAGTACTTC

j_call: TRBJ1-3
v_call: TRBV2
d_call: .
clone_size: .
cdr3_aa: CASMPSGNTIYF
cdr3_nt: TGTGCCAGCATGCCCTCTGGAAACACCATATATTTT

j_call: TRBJ1-5
v_call: TRBV30
d_call: .
clone_size: few
cdr3_aa: CAWSVLGGAGQPQHF
cdr3_nt: TGTGCCTGGAGTGTACTCGGGGGGGCTGGGCAGCCCCAGCATTTT

j_call: TRBJ1-1
v_call: TRBV7-2
d_call: .
clone_size: .
cdr3_aa: CVSSLTGLLGAFF
cdr3_nt: TGTGTCAGCAGCCTCACGGGGCTTCTGGGGGCTTTCTTT

j_call: TRBJ2-3
v_call: TRBV7-8
d_call: .
clone_size: .
cdr3_aa: CASSYNRDSTDTQYF
cdr3_nt: TGTGCCAGCAGCTACAACCGGGACTCTACAGATACGCAGTATTTT

j_call: TRBJ2-1
v_call: TRBV7-8
d_call: TRBD2
clone_size: many
cdr3_aa: CASSFLRLAANEQFF
cdr3_nt: TGTGCCAGCAGCTTTTTGCGACTAGCGGCCAATGAGCAGTTCTTC

j_call: TRBJ2-5
v_call: TRBV7-9
d_call: TRBD1
clone_size: .
cdr3_aa: CASSFWDREETQYF
cdr3_nt: TGTGCCAGCAGCTTCTGGGACAGGGAAGAGACCCAGTACTTC

j_call: TRBJ2-1
v_call: TRBV7-2
d_call: TRBD2
clone_size: .
cdr3_aa: CASSALAGVTNEQFF
cdr3_nt: TGTGCCAGCAGCGCCTTAGCGGGGGTCACTAATGAGCAGTTCTTC

j_call: TRBJ2-1
v_call: TRBV6-1
d_call: .
clone_size: .
cdr3_aa: CASSEARRGSSYNEQFF
cdr3_nt: TGTGCCAGCAGTGAGGCAAGACGGGGAAGCTCCTACAATGAGCAGTTCTTC

j_call: TRBJ2-3
v_call: TRBV6-6
d_call: .
clone_size: .
cdr3_aa: CASSVFQGTQYF
cdr3_nt: TGTGCCAGCAGTGTATTCCAGGGGACGCAGTATTTT

j_call: TRBJ1-1
v_call: TRBV20-1
d_call: TRBD1
clone_size: .
cdr3_aa: CSAAGGNTEAFF
cdr3_nt: TGCAGTGCTGCAGGGGGAAACACTGAAGCTTTCTTT

j_call: TRBJ1-2
v_call: TRBV7-6
d_call: .
clone_size: .
cdr3_aa: CASSFLGPHGYTF
cdr3_nt: TGTGCCAGCAGCTTTTTGGGACCACATGGCTACACCTTC